This entry lists 21 T cell receptor beta chains sequenced from one sample in a study of T-cell reconstitution after alpha-beta-depleted transplantation in children. Unique molecular identifiers tagged the TCRbeta library. Each CDR3 protein gets one entry after TCRdb re-called the PCR reads with MiXCR. The sample carries 200,000 to 250,000 distinct CDR3 sequences, around 25% recorded once. The specimen comprised PBMCs, mostly from graft donor cells, sampled 360 days after TCRalphabeta/CD19-depleted stem cell transplant. These receptors all stem from a female patient aged 2 to 10 who had a stem cell transplant for congenital amegakaryocytic thrombocytopenia, so the T cells may come from the graft donor.

The chain employs TRBV20-1 and TRBJ1-6; D call uncertain. The CDR3 is made up of 13 amino acids. V was clipped by 2 bases and J by 7 bases, with 9 bases between them. Germline V gene sequence: CDR1 DFQATT, CDR2 SNEGSKA (reference sequence). CDR3 nucleotide sequence: TGCAGTGCTAGACAGGCAAACAATTCACCCCTCCACTTT. It translates to CSARQANNSPLHF.

This clonotype occurred many times. The rearrangement links TRBV12-3 or TRBV12-4 to TRBJ1-5, with 7 bases that match TRBD1. The V segment lost 6 bases and the J segment 11 bases; nucleotides outside the gene matches: 7. There are 12 residues in the CDR3. CDR3 sequence reads: CASSEGAGTQHF. The CDR3 nucleotides are TGTGCCAGCAGCGAGGGGGCAGGTACCCAGCATTTT.

The chain links TRBV16 to TRBJ1-5; 11 positions agree with TRBD1. The CDR3 length is 20 residues. The germline gives CDR1 KGHSY, CDR2 FQNENV. Trimming removed 4 bases from V and 4 bases from J; junction bases left unmatched: 18. CDR3 in amino acids: CASSPQPRDRGFFLNQPQHF. In DNA form, the CDR3 reads TGTGCCAGCAGCCCCCAACCCCGGGACAGGGGGTTCTTCCTAAATCAGCCCCAGCATTTT.

Ten or more counts support this clonotype. The chain combines TRBV4-1 with TRBJ1-3; D ambiguous. Trimming took off 4 bases at V and 0 bases at J, with 10 bases between the two ends. The CDR3 contains 15 residues. Per the germline V gene, CDR1 is MGHRA and CDR2 is YSYEKL. This chain's CDR3 is CASSRQPHSGNTIYF. In nucleotides, the CDR3 is TGCGCCAGCAGCCGGCAGCCACACTCTGGAAACACCATATATTTT.

This clonotype appeared many times. This chain joins TRBV6-5 and TRBJ2-2, with 11 bases identical to TRBD2. CDR1 and CDR2 from the germline V gene are MNHEY and SVGAGI. The junction had 6 bases not matched to a gene; V was cut back by 1 base and J by 5 bases. The CDR3 spans 17 residues. CDR3 amino acids: CASSYYPTSGDTGELFF. CDR3 coding DNA: TGTGCCAGCAGTTACTACCCGACTAGCGGGGATACCGGGGAGCTGTTTTTT.

This clonotype was observed many times. The chain has TRBV9 and TRBJ2-7; TRBD2 matches at 7 bases. The CDR3 runs 14 residues. Losses at the gene ends were 4 bases for V and 1 base for J; bases not matched to a gene: 5. Per germline, CDR1 SGDLS and CDR2 YYNGEE. CDR3 bases: TGTGCCAGCAGCCCGGGGACTACTTCCTACGAGCAGTACTTC. Its protein is CASSPGTTSYEQYF.

This clonotype showed up just a few times. The rearrangement uses TRBV10-3 and TRBJ2-5; TRBD2 aligns across 11 bases. The V gene end was trimmed by 0 bases and the J gene end by 1 base; junction bases not matched to a gene: 4. Germline CDR1 is ENHRY and CDR2 is SYGVKD. This CDR3 contains 17 residues. The CDR3 DNA is TGTGCCATCAGTGAGTCGAGGACTAGCGGGCCCCAAGAGACCCAGTACTTC. Residues: CAISESRTSGPQETQYF.

The V call is TRBV5-1, the J call TRBJ1-2, with TRBD1 as a possible D gene (5 bases). The CDR3 runs to 15 residues. Germline V CDR1 and CDR2: SGHRS, YFSETQ. The V end was cut by 0 bases, the J end by 0 bases, with 9 bases between. CDR3: CASSLGDGSNYGYTF. The DNA of the CDR3 is TGCGCCAGCAGCTTGGGGGACGGTTCTAACTATGGCTACACCTTC.

The chain uses TRBV28 and TRBJ1-5; D is possibly TRBD1 (5 bases). The V end was cut by 1 base, the J end by 5 bases, with 12 bases between. This CDR3 spans 15 amino acids. The germline gives CDR1 MDHEN, CDR2 SYDVKM. In DNA, the CDR3 is TGTGCCAGCAGTTTATTGGACATTCAGGATCAGCCCCAGCATTTT. Amino acids: CASSLLDIQDQPQHF.

This sequence joins TRBV20-1 and TRBJ1-5; 7 bases are a match to TRBD1. The CDR3 totals 13 residues. The J segment lost 0 bases and the V segment lost 8 bases, leaving 4 bases of the junction unmatched. Germline lookup yields CDR1 DFQATT and CDR2 SNEGSKA (reference sequence). The DNA for the CDR3 is TGCAGTAGTAACAGGGGTAGCAATCAGCCCCAGCATTTT. Its protein is CSSNRGSNQPQHF.

This clonotype was detected only a few times. The chain is built from TRBV11-2 and TRBJ2-1; a weak D match, TRBD2 (7 bases). V was shortened by 3 bases and J by 8 bases, with 26 bases between the two germline ends. The V gene's germline CDR1 is SGHAT and CDR2 FQNNGV. This CDR3 comprises 18 residues. The CDR3 region has the DNA TGTGCCAGCAGCTTCCAGATTACAGGGCGCCGTGGGGGGGATGAGCAGTTCTTC. This gives the protein CASSFQITGRRGGDEQFF.

This clonotype was observed a handful of times. This chain connects TRBV29-1 to TRBJ2-7; the match to TRBD1 covers 9 bases. Germline loops: CDR1 SQVTM, CDR2 ANQGSEA. Germline trimming cut 2 bases from V and 6 bases from J; bases unmatched to any gene: 8. This CDR3 has 14 amino acids. Here the CDR3 DNA reads TGCAGCGTTGAAACCGGGACAGGGATTGCCGAGCAGTACTTC. It is translated as CSVETGTGIAEQYF.

Only a few counts were recorded for this clonotype. The CDR3 DNA is TGTGCCAGCAGAGGACAGGGGGGAGGAAACACCATATATTTT. It yields the protein CASRGQGGGNTIYF. This chain uses TRBV6-1 with TRBJ1-3; 10 nucleotides align to TRBD1. After removal of 6 bases from V and 4 bases from J, the junction contained 3 bases not matched to a gene. The CDR3 has 14 residues. CDR1 is MNHNS, CDR2 SASEGT, per germline.

This clonotype was detected ten times or more. The V gene is TRBV4-1, the J gene TRBJ1-1; D possibly corresponds to TRBD1 (6 bases). The CDR3 totals 15 residues. Trimming removed 0 bases from V and 1 base from J, with 9 bases in between. CDR1 MGHRA and CDR2 YSYEKL come from the germline V gene. The CDR3 region is CASSQETGRNTEAFF. The CDR3, as DNA: TGCGCCAGCAGCCAAGAAACAGGGAGGAACACTGAAGCTTTCTTT.

The V and J genes are TRBV27 and TRBJ2-1; D may be TRBD2 (5 bases). Germline CDR1 reads MNHEY; CDR2 reads SMNVEV (reference sequence). Trimming left V 1 base short and J 8 bases short, with 12 bases between. This CDR3 spans 14 amino acids. CDR3 nucleotide sequence: TGTGCCAGCAGTTTATTCCTAGCAGGCGATGAGCAGTTCTTC. As protein: CASSLFLAGDEQFF.

There are many counts of this clonotype. The CDR3 DNA reads as TGCAGTGCTAGTTTTCAGGGGGCCTCGAACACTGAAGCTTTCTTT. Its translation is CSASFQGASNTEAFF. The rearrangement links TRBV20-1 to TRBJ1-1, with 8 bases fitting TRBD1. Germline lookup yields CDR1 DFQATT and CDR2 SNEGSKA (reference sequence). The CDR3 sequence is 15 residues long. Losses at the gene ends were 3 bases for V and 1 base for J; bases not matched to a gene: 7.

The chain carries TRBV5-1 and TRBJ2-3; 12 positions agree with TRBD2. Per the germline V gene, CDR1 is SGHRS and CDR2 is YFSETQ. V shed 4 bases and J 2 bases; nucleotides not matched to a gene: 5. The CDR3 contains 16 residues. The CDR3 DNA reads as TGCGCCAGCAGCGTCGGACTAGCGGGAAACACAGATACGCAGTATTTT. It is translated as CASSVGLAGNTDTQYF.

The gene calls are TRBV5-1 and TRBJ2-1; D is ambiguous. This CDR3 has 12 residues. V was cut by 0 bases and J by 9 bases, with 7 bases left in between. Germline CDR1 and CDR2: SGHRS and YFSETQ. The CDR3 sequence is CASSLEGFEQFF. DNA for the CDR3: TGCGCCAGCAGCTTGGAGGGCTTTGAGCAGTTCTTC. The full variable domain, with the rest looked up from reference TRBV5-1 and TRBJ2-1, is KAGVTQTPRYLIKTRGQQVTLSCSPISGHRSVSWYQQTPGQGLQFLFEYFSETQRNKGNFPGRFSGRQFSNSRSEMNVSTLELGDSALYLCASSLEGFEQFFGPGTRLTVL.

This clonotype was seen only a few times. The genes are TRBV14 and TRBJ2-1; D is tentatively TRBD1 or TRBD2 (5 bases each). This CDR3 region has 14 residues. Looked up from germline, CDR1 is SGHDN and CDR2 is FVKESK. The V and J ends lost 3 bases and 6 bases respectively, with 12 bases between them. The CDR3, as DNA: TGTGCCAGCAGCCACGTCCCTGGGGGCAATGAGCAGTTCTTC. It specifies CASSHVPGGNEQFF. Supplemented by reference TRBV14 and TRBJ2-1, the full variable domain reads EAGVTQFPSHSVIEKGQTVTLRCDPISGHDNLYWYRRVMGKEIKFLLHFVKESKQDESGMPNNRFLAERTGGTYSTLKVQPAELEDSGVYFCASSHVPGGNEQFFGPGTRLTVL.

This chain joins TRBV4-3 and TRBJ2-6, with D hard to call. Germline CDR1 reads LGHNA; CDR2 reads YSLEER. V lost 0 bases, J lost 0 bases, and 18 bases lay in between. There are 20 residues in the CDR3. The CDR3 protein is CASSQDLLELPSSGANVLTF. CDR3 bases: TGCGCCAGCAGCCAAGATCTTTTGGAGCTTCCTAGCTCTGGGGCCAACGTCCTGACTTTC.

This clonotype turned up a few times. This chain connects TRBV7-3 to TRBJ2-1, with TRBD2 identical over 11 bases. V lost 3 bases, J lost 10 bases, and 5 bases stayed unmatched. The V gene's germline CDR1 is SGHTA and CDR2 FQGTGA. The CDR3 covers 14 residues. CDR3 region: CASSFSRLAGEQFF. The CDR3 bases are TGTGCCAGCAGCTTCAGCCGACTAGCGGGAGAGCAGTTCTTC.